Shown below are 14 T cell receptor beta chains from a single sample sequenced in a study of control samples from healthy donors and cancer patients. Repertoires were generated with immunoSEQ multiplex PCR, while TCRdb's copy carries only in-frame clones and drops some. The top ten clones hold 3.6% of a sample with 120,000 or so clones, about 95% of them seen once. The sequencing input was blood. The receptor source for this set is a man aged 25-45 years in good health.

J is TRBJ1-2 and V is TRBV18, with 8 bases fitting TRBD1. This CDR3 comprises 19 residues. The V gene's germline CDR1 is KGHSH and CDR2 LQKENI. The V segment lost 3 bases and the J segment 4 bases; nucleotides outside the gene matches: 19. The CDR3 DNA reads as TGTGCCAGCTCACCCCGGCAGGACAGGGACCTCCTTGGGGGCTATGGCTACACCTTC. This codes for CASSPRQDRDLLGGYGYTF.

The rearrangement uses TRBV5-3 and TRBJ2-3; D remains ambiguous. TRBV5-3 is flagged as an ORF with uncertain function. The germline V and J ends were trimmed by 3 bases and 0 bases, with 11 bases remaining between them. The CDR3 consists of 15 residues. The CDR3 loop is CARSSRTPSTDTQYF. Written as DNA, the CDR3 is TGTGCCAGAAGCTCCCGGACCCCGAGCACAGATACGCAGTATTTT.

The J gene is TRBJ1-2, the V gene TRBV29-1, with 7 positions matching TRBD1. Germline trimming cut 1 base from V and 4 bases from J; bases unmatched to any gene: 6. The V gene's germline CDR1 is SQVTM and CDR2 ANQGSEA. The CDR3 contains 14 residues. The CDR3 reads CSVEVVGGGYGYTF. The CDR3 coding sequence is TGCAGCGTTGAAGTGGTAGGGGGCGGCTATGGCTACACCTTC.

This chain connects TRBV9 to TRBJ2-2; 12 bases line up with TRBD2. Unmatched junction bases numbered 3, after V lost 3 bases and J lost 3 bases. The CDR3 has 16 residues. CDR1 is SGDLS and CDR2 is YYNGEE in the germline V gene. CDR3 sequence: CASSETSGGYTGELFF. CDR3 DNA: TGTGCCAGCAGCGAGACTAGCGGGGGTTACACCGGGGAGCTGTTTTTT.

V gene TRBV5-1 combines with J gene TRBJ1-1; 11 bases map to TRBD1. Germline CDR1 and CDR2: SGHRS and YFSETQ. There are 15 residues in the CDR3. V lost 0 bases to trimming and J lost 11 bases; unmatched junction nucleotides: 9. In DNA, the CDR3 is TGCGCCAGCAGCTTGGGAAGGGGACAGGGGGGTAATGCTTTCTTT. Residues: CASSLGRGQGGNAFF.

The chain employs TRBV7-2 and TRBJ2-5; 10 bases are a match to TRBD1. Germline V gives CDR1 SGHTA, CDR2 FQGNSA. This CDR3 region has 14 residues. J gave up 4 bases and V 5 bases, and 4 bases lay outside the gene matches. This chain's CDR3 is CASSRDRGTETQYF. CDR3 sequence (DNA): TGTGCCAGCAGCCGGGACAGGGGAACAGAGACCCAGTACTTC. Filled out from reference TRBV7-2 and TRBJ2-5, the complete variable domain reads GAGVSQSPSNKVTEKGKDVELRCDPISGHTALYWYRQSLGQGLEFLIYFQGNSAPDKSGLPSDRFSAERTGGSVSTLTIQRTQQEDSAVYLCASSRDRGTETQYFGPGTRLLVL.

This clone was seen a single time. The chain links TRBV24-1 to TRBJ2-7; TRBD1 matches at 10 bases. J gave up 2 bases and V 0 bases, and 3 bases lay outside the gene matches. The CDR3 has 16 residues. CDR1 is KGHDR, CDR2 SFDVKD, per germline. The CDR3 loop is CATSDLQGQGTYEQYF. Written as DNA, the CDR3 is TGTGCCACCAGTGATTTGCAGGGACAGGGGACCTACGAGCAGTACTTC.

The CDR3 coding sequence is TGTGCCAGCAGCTCCCCAGCGCCGAGGACAGGGGCCTACGAGCAGTACTTC. Translated, it gives CASSSPAPRTGAYEQYF. The chain joins TRBV7-8 to TRBJ2-7, with TRBD1 matching over 9 bases. Unmatched junction bases numbered 12, after V lost 4 bases and J lost 2 bases. The germline V gene encodes CDR1 SGHVS and CDR2 FQNEAQ. The CDR3 sequence is 17 residues long. The full variable domain, its missing parts supplied by reference TRBV7-8 and TRBJ2-7, is GAGVSQSPRYKVAKRGQDVALRCDPISGHVSLFWYQQALGQGPEFLTYFQNEAQLDKSGLPSDRFFAERPEGSVSTLKIQRTQQEDSAVYLCASSSPAPRTGAYEQYFGPGTRLTVT.

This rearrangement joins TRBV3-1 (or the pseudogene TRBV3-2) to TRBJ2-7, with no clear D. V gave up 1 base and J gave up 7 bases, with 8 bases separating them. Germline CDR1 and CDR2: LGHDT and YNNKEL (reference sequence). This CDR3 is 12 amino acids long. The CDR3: CASSQAVGEQYF. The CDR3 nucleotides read TGTGCCAGCAGCCAAGCGGTAGGGGAGCAGTACTTC.

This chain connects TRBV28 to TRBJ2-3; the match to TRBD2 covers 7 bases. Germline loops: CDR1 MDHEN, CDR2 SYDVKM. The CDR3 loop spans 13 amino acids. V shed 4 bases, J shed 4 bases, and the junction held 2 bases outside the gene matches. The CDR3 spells CASSSREADTQYF. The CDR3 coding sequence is TGTGCCAGCAGTTCCCGGGAGGCAGATACGCAGTATTTT.

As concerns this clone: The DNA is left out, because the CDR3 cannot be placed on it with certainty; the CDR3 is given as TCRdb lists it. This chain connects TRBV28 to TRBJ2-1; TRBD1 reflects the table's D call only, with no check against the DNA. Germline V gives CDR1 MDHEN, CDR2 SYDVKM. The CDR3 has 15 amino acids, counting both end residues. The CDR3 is CASSILDRGYNEQFF.

CDR3 DNA: TGTGCCTGGAGTGTACAGGGACGAACTAATGAAAAACTGTTTTTT. As protein: CAWSVQGRTNEKLFF. The chain carries TRBV30 and TRBJ1-4; a possible D gene is TRBD1 (6 bases). The V end was cut by 0 bases, the J end by 1 base, with 9 bases between. CDR1 is GTSNPN and CDR2 is SVGIG in the germline V gene (reference sequence). The CDR3 is 15 amino acids. The full variable domain, in which reference TRBV30 and TRBJ1-4 provide the parts outside the CDR3, is SQTIHQWPATLVQPVGSPLSLECTVEGTSNPNLYWYRQAAGRGLQLLFYSVGIGQISSEVPQNLSASRPQDRQFILSSKKLLLSDSGFYLCAWSVQGRTNEKLFFGSGTQLSVL.

CDR3 sequence reads: CASRSGTEIYGYTF. The CDR3 DNA reads TGTGCCAGCAGATCCGGGACGGAAATCTATGGCTACACCTTC. V is TRBV7-9 and J is TRBJ1-2; a weak D match, TRBD1 (5 bases). V was shortened by 6 bases and J by 4 bases, with 15 bases between the two germline ends. The V gene's germline CDR1 is SEHNR and CDR2 FQNEAQ (reference sequence). CDR3 length: 14 amino acids.

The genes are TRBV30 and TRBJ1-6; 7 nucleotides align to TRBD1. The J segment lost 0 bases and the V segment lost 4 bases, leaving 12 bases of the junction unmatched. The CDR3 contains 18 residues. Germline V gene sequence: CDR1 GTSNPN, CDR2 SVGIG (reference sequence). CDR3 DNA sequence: TGTGCCTGGAATAGCTTCCTGGGACAGAGCTCCTATAATTCACCCCTCCACTTT. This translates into CAWNSFLGQSSYNSPLHF.